Presented here are 13 T cell receptor beta chains from one specimen sequenced in a study of blood T cell repertoires in COVID-19. Here immunoSEQ multiplex PCR was the method, and the copy in TCRdb shows in-frame clones only, minus some. This sample has around 150,000 clones, with around 81% found just once. Specimen: peripheral blood. The receptors stem from a woman aged 55-70 years with active or convalescent COVID-19.

The V and J genes are TRBV2 and TRBJ1-5; the match to TRBD1 covers 10 bases. The CDR3 totals 15 residues. Germline V gene data show CDR1 as SNHLY and CDR2 as FYNNEI. V was pared by 4 bases and J by 4 bases, with 4 bases of the junction left unmatched. CDR3 sequence reads: CASSGTGGRNQPQHF. CDR3 sequence (DNA): TGTGCCAGCAGTGGGACAGGGGGACGTAATCAGCCCCAGCATTTT.

This clone is a singleton in its sample. The CDR3 nucleotides read TGCAGCTCCCTGAGGGGGCAGGAAGCTTTCTTT. Protein sequence: CSSLRGQEAFF. The V gene is TRBV29-1, the J gene TRBJ1-1, with TRBD1 identical over 7 bases. Germline loops: CDR1 SQVTM, CDR2 ANQGSEA. After removal of 8 bases from V and 8 bases from J, the junction contained 8 bases not matched to a gene. This CDR3 contains 11 residues.

The rearrangement links TRBV14 to TRBJ1-2; possible D gene TRBD1, 5 bases. CDR1 is SGHDN and CDR2 is FVKESK in the germline V gene. CDR3 length equals 14 residues. V was shortened by 0 bases and J by 8 bases, with 13 bases between the two germline ends. Written as DNA, the CDR3 is TGTGCCAGCAGCCAAGACCTAAGACAGCGAGGCTACACCTTC. Protein product: CASSQDLRQRGYTF.

The V and J genes are TRBV7-2 and TRBJ2-1; 10 positions match TRBD2. This CDR3 region has 13 residues. Germline V gene lookup returns CDR1 SGHTA and CDR2 FQGNSA. Unmatched junction bases numbered 3, after V lost 5 bases and J lost 8 bases. CDR3 sequence (DNA): TGTGCCAGCAGCCGGACTAGCGGACATGAGCAGTTCTTC. Residues: CASSRTSGHEQFF.

This clone turned up a few times. The J gene is TRBJ2-7, the V gene TRBV5-1; 7 bases map to TRBD1. The V segment lost 6 bases and the J segment 3 bases; nucleotides outside the gene matches: 6. The CDR3 spans 13 residues. Germline V CDR1 and CDR2: SGHRS, YFSETQ. The DNA for the CDR3 is TGCGCCAGCAACCCTGACAGGGACTACGAGCAGTACTTC. This encodes CASNPDRDYEQYF. The entire variable domain, with the rest obtained from reference TRBV5-1 and TRBJ2-7, is as follows: KAGVTQTPRYLIKTRGQQVTLSCSPISGHRSVSWYQQTPGQGLQFLFEYFSETQRNKGNFPGRFSGRQFSNSRSEMNVSTLELGDSALYLCASNPDRDYEQYFGPGTRLTVT.

A single count supports this clone. The chain has TRBV15 and TRBJ1-2, with D unclear. This CDR3 contains 14 residues. Trimming cost V 0 bases and J 0 bases, with 5 bases left between them. The germline V gene encodes CDR1 LNHNV and CDR2 YYDKDF (reference sequence). CDR3 protein: CATSRDGTNYGYTF. The CDR3 DNA is TGTGCCACCAGCAGAGACGGTACTAACTATGGCTACACCTTC.

V gene TRBV2 combines with J gene TRBJ2-1; the match to TRBD2 covers 15 bases. The CDR3 contains 20 residues. V lost 10 bases and J lost 4; bases outside the gene matches: 20. Germline CDR1 and CDR2: SNHLY and FYNNEI. The CDR3 reads CAIHRSGTSGGTPSYNEQFF. DNA of the CDR3: TGTGCCATCCACCGTTCCGGGACTAGCGGGGGGACACCTTCGTACAATGAGCAGTTCTTC.

J is TRBJ2-7 and V is TRBV7-2; 9 bases are shared with TRBD2. The CDR3 is 14 residues long. The V gene end was trimmed by 5 bases and the J gene end by 5 bases; junction bases not matched to a gene: 7. The germline V gene encodes CDR1 SGHTA and CDR2 FQGNSA. The CDR3 loop is CASSAGLARHEQYF. In nucleotides, the CDR3 is TGTGCCAGCAGCGCAGGACTAGCGAGGCACGAGCAGTACTTC.

This clone was observed once. V is TRBV13 and J is TRBJ2-1, with unresolved D. V gave up 5 bases and J gave up 0 bases, with 14 bases separating them. This CDR3 comprises 16 residues. The V gene's germline CDR1 is PRHDT and CDR2 FYEKMQ (reference sequence). The CDR3 DNA is TGTGCCAGCAGCCCCAAGACTGCCATCTCCTACAATGAGCAGTTCTTC. Translating gives CASSPKTAISYNEQFF.

V is TRBV28 and J is TRBJ1-4; 7 nucleotides match TRBD1. Losses at the gene ends were 2 bases for V and 5 bases for J; bases not matched to a gene: 8. Germline values: CDR1 MDHEN, CDR2 SYDVKM. The CDR3 loop spans 16 amino acids. The CDR3 nucleotides read TGTGCCAGCAGTTTAGGGGAGACAGGGAGAAATGAAAAACTGTTTTTT. The encoded protein is CASSLGETGRNEKLFF.

This clone came up a few times. The rearrangement links TRBV28 to TRBJ1-1; D is unresolved. The CDR3 sequence is 11 residues long. Germline V gene lookup returns CDR1 MDHEN and CDR2 SYDVKM. V lost 5 bases, J lost 2 bases, and 3 bases lay in between. The CDR3 here is CASSTNTEAFF. The CDR3 DNA is TGTGCCAGCAGTACTAACACTGAAGCTTTCTTT.

J is TRBJ2-1 and V is TRBV5-1; 11 bases match TRBD2. CDR1 is SGHRS, CDR2 YFSETQ, per germline. The CDR3 is made up of 16 amino acids. Unmatched junction bases numbered 7, after V lost 0 bases and J lost 8 bases. CDR3 region: CASSLASSGGRDEQFF. In DNA, the CDR3 is TGCGCCAGCAGCTTGGCGTCTAGCGGGGGGCGGGATGAGCAGTTCTTC.

V gene TRBV6-4 combines with J gene TRBJ1-1, with D tentatively TRBD1 (5 bases). Germline loops: CDR1 MRHNA, CDR2 SNTAGT. Trimming left V 2 bases short and J 3 bases short, with 13 bases between. The CDR3 runs 15 residues. The CDR3 nucleotides read TGTGCCAGCAGTGACGGGTCTGGAGGGGACACTGAAGCTTTCTTT. As protein: CASSDGSGGDTEAFF.